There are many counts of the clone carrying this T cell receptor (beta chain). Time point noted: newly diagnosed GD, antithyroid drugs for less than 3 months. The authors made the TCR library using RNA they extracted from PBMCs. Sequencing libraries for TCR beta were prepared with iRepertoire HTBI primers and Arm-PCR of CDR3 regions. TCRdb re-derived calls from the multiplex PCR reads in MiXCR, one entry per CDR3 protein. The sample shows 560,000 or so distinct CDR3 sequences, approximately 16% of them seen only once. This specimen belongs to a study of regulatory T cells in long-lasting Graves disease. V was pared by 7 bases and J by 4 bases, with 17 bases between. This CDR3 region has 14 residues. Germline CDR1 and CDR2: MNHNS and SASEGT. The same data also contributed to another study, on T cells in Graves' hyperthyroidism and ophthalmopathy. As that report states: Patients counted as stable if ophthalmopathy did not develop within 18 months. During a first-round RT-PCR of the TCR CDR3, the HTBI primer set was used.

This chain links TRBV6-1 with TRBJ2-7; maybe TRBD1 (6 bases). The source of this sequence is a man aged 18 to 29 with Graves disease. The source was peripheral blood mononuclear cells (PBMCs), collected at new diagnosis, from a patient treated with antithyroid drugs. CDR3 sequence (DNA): TGTGCCAGCAACCTCGGACAGATAGCGTACGAGCAGTACTTC. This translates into CASNLGQIAYEQYF.